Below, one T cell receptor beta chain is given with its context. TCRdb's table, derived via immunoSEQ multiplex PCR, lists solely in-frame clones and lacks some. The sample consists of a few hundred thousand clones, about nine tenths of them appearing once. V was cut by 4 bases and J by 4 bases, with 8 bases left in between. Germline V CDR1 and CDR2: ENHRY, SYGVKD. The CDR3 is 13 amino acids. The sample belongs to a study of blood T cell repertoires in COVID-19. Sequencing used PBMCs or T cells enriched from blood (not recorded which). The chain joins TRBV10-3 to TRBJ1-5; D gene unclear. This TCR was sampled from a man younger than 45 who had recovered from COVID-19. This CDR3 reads CAISGDGNQPQHF. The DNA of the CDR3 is TGTGCCATCAGTGGAGACGGGAATCAGCCCCAGCATTTT.